The rows below give T cell receptor beta chains drawn from one sample of a study of Graves' ophthalmopathy and Graves' hyperthyroidism. One entry per CDR3 protein, called by TCRdb with MiXCR from the multiplex PCR reads. The top ten hold 11% of the sample, which has around 1,200,000 distinct CDR3 sequences, about 40% seen once. What was sequenced was peripheral blood or thyroid tissue (not recorded which). Receptor source: an adult man with Graves' hyperthyroidism. Each CDR3 is given with its conserved first and last residue. The order of the fields is J gene, CDR3 length, V gene, CDR3 protein.

TRBJ2-2 | 14 | TRBV20-1 | CSAIGSANTGELFF
TRBJ2-7 | 14 | TRBV20-1 | CSASGVSKGYEQYF
TRBJ1-5 | 15 | TRBV19 | CASTFRREGAQPQHF
TRBJ1-1 | 13 | TRBV5-1 | CASSPRTTSEAFF
TRBJ2-5 | 15 | TRBV5-4 | CASSSAGGSQETQYF
TRBJ1-4 | 14 | TRBV18 | CASSPPGQLEKLFF
TRBJ1-2 | 14 | TRBV28 | CASSPLPAGYGYTF
TRBJ2-5 | 18 | TRBV13 | CASSLGTSGRAPQETQYF
TRBJ1-1 | 17 | TRBV11-2 | CAWSPPAGVQGNDEAFF
TRBJ2-7 | 14 | TRBV29-1 | CSVVAGQGTREQYF
TRBJ2-7 | 13 | TRBV2 | CASDGDSSYEQYF
TRBJ2-2 | 12 | TRBV20-1 | CSPDRDTGELFF
TRBJ1-1 | 17 | TRBV19 | CASSISRTGRMNTEAFF
TRBJ2-2 | 14 | TRBV6-4 | CASSDRGHTGELFF
TRBJ2-2 | 14 | TRBV5-1 | CASGVDAGTGELFF
TRBJ1-1 | 16 | TRBV14 | CASTPGVPSGNTEAFF
TRBJ2-5 | 15 | TRBV20-1 | CSAKQAGGRQETQYF
TRBJ1-1 | 14 | TRBV5-6 | CASSLALEGTEAFF
TRBJ2-7 | 10 | TRBV11-2 | CASLNGAGRF
TRBJ1-4 | 15 | TRBV30 | CAWSVQGLRNEKLFF
TRBJ2-7 | 15 | TRBV7-9 | CASSSGTGEFYEQYF
TRBJ2-2 | 13 | TRBV29-1 | CSGFGTNTGELFF
TRBJ2-2 | 15 | TRBV9 | CASSFEQTPTGELFF
TRBJ1-5 | 16 | TRBV4-3 | CASSQEATRNNQPQHF
TRBJ2-2 | 17 | TRBV25-1 | CASSYALPSQNTGELFF
TRBJ2-5 | 16 | TRBV20-1 | CSARGLAGGRQETQYF
TRBJ2-7 | 13 | TRBV19 | CASTPGRTYEQYF
TRBJ2-5 | 14 | TRBV14 | CASSQLDYQETQYF
TRBJ1-2 | 15 | TRBV28 | CASSLMGELPYGYTF
TRBJ2-5 | 14 | TRBV7-9 | CASSLSAVCETQYF
TRBJ2-6 | 16 | TRBV5-1 | CASSQRQVFGANVLTF
TRBJ2-2 | 14 | TRBV7-2 | CASSLEVRPGELFF
TRBJ2-2 | 16 | TRBV6-6 | CASSEWETVNTGELFF
TRBJ2-7 | 13 | TRBV5-1 | CASSLGQGSGQYF
TRBJ2-2 | 15 | TRBV18 | CASSRGRQNTGELFF
TRBJ2-2 | 15 | TRBV20-1 | CSARTSGRGTGELFF
TRBJ2-2 | 16 | TRBV5-5 | CASSLGTAIMPGELFF
TRBJ2-6 | 11 | TRBV29-1 | CSAGGTYVLTF
TRBJ1-4 | 17 | TRBV19 | CASSMPLRDRAYEKLFF
TRBJ2-1 | 15 | TRBV7-8 | CASRGDGTADNEQFF
TRBJ2-5 | 12 | TRBV2 | CASSEDEGTQYF
TRBJ1-1 | 14 | TRBV10-2 | CASRDRVGVLDAFF
TRBJ1-5 | 15 | TRBV7-2 | CASSPTLGFNQPQHF
TRBJ1-1 | 13 | TRBV7-6 | CASSLAGLTEALF
TRBJ2-5 | 17 | TRBV7-2 | CASSLAGTGGTRETQYF
TRBJ2-7 | 13 | TRBV2 | CATRGGFDYEQYF
TRBJ1-5 | 16 | TRBV7-9 | CASSLGTQNSNQPQHF
TRBJ1-4 | 13 | TRBV10-3 | CATGQERNEKLFF
TRBJ2-7 | 16 | TRBV6-6 | CASSYVRSGGSYEQYF
TRBJ2-3 | 15 | TRBV7-9 | CASSLRPQGPDTQYF
TRBJ1-2 | 13 | TRBV25-1 | CASSEGQGDGYTF
TRBJ1-3 | 16 | TRBV25-1 | CASSDGGQGFRNTIYF